This T cell receptor beta chain was captured in a study of sequential checkpoint blockade in melanoma. For the study at large: Arm A got nivolumab then ipilimumab; arm B the reverse, 1:1. The study, taken as a whole, reports: Clinical benefit was about 30 times likelier when tumor T-cell fraction and clonality increased.

This clone was recorded a few times. Its antigen is undetermined. The length of the CDR3 is 15 residues. Germline lookup yields CDR1 MNHGY and CDR2 SAAAGT. The V end was cut by 6 bases, the J end by 0 bases, with 14 bases between. Treatment of the sample: randomized to nivolumab then ipilimumab (arm A) or the reverse (arm B). No patient had prior DNA-damaging chemotherapy. The protocol was immunoSEQ multiplex PCR, while the TCRdb copy is restricted to in-frame clones and leaves out a portion. The sample lists a few thousand clones, 34% occurring once. The chain employs TRBV6-8 and TRBJ1-2, with D possibly matching TRBD1 (6 bases). The receptor was derived from a human donor with melanoma. The sample was tumor tissue (inferred from file names), taken from a patient given nivolumab and ipilimumab in sequence. CDR3 loop: CASRYREGANYGYTF. The CDR3 DNA reads TGTGCCAGCAGGTACAGGGAAGGGGCTAACTATGGCTACACCTTC.